This T cell receptor (beta chain) stems from a study of blood T cell repertoires in COVID-19. Method: immunoSEQ multiplex PCR; TCRdb's copy keeps in-frame clones and lacks some. The profile covers around 130,000 clones, with around 82% appearing a single time and 7.5% to 8.5% taken by the ten largest. CDR1 and CDR2 (germline): PRHDT, FYEKMQ (reference sequence). CDR3 size: 15 residues. V was shortened by 5 bases and J by 6 bases, with 16 bases between the two germline ends. The chain recombines TRBV13 with TRBJ2-2, with a tentative D call TRBD2 (6 bases). The TCR comes from a human donor in a cohort sampled during active COVID-19. Sequencing input: peripheral blood. For the CDR3, the DNA is TGTGCCAGCAGCCTCGGGACTCCCGGTCCCGGGGAGCTGTTTTTT. This encodes CASSLGTPGPGELFF.